One and the same sample provided the 9 T cell receptor beta chains below, sequenced in a study of cytomegalovirus exposure and HLA in healthy donors. 60 Vbeta and 13 Jbeta primers were used in PCR. Generated by immunoSEQ multiplex PCR, the TCRdb table keeps only in-frame clones and is missing some. The sample has 100,000 to 150,000 clones; 80% are singletons. Source material: PBMCs. These receptors were taken from a man under 40 in good health and CMV-seropositive.

CDR3 region: CASSLPYRDSANSPLHF. CDR3 in DNA: TGTGCCAGCAGCTTACCGTACAGAGACAGCGCCAATTCACCCCTCCACTTT. V is TRBV7-8 and J is TRBJ1-6; maybe TRBD1 (5 bases). The V end lost 2 bases, the J end lost 7 bases, and 18 bases lay between the germline ends. There are 17 residues in the CDR3. Germline V gene data show CDR1 as SGHVS and CDR2 as FQNEAQ.

This clone was counted between two and nine times. This chain connects TRBV27 to TRBJ1-1, with 7 bases that match TRBD1. The CDR3 contains 16 residues. The V segment lost 1 base and the J segment 3 bases; nucleotides outside the gene matches: 8. CDR1 and CDR2 from the germline V gene are MNHEY and SMNVEV (reference sequence). CDR3 in amino acids: CASSLWAGGPDTEAFF. The CDR3 nucleotides read TGTGCCAGCAGTTTATGGGCAGGGGGGCCGGACACTGAAGCTTTCTTT.

The CDR3 coding sequence is TGTGCCAGCAGTCGAGTGGGAGACGCTGAAGCTTTCTTT. Its protein product is CASSRVGDAEAFF. The V gene is TRBV6-5, the J gene TRBJ1-1; D remains ambiguous. The CDR3 runs to 13 residues. The V end lost 5 bases, the J end lost 6 bases, and 13 bases lay between the germline ends. The germline gives CDR1 MNHEY, CDR2 SVGAGI.

The genes are TRBV27 and TRBJ2-7, with D hard to call. CDR3 size: 13 residues. The V end lost 4 bases, the J end lost 0 bases, and 7 bases lay between the germline ends. Per the germline V gene, CDR1 is MNHEY and CDR2 is SMNVEV (reference sequence). CDR3 residues: CASSSRNSYEQYF. The CDR3, as DNA: TGTGCCAGCAGTTCGAGGAACTCCTACGAGCAGTACTTC.

This clone was recorded once. The J gene is TRBJ1-3, the V gene TRBV6-5; D is ambiguous. Looked up from germline, CDR1 is MNHEY and CDR2 is SVGAGI. V was cut by 6 bases and J by 0 bases, with 9 bases left in between. The CDR3 runs 14 residues. The DNA for the CDR3 is TGTGCCAGCAGACCGGTGAGCTCTGGAAACACCATATATTTT. This encodes CASRPVSSGNTIYF.

The rearrangement links TRBV25-1 to TRBJ2-7; 8 nucleotides match TRBD2. Germline CDR1 and CDR2: MGHDK and SYGVNS. This CDR3 spans 15 amino acids. The trim removed 2 bases at V and 4 bases at J, leaving 7 bases unmatched. The CDR3 nucleotides are TGTGCCAGCAGTGAACTCGGGGGGGCTAAGTACGAGCAGTACTTC. It specifies CASSELGGAKYEQYF.

This chain uses TRBV5-1 with TRBJ1-2; 8 nucleotides line up with TRBD1. The CDR3 extends over 15 amino acids. Germline V CDR1 and CDR2: SGHRS, YFSETQ. V lost 2 bases to trimming and J lost 4 bases; unmatched junction nucleotides: 7. The CDR3 DNA follows: TGCGCCAGCAGCTTCGGACAGGGATTTGGCTATGGCTACACCTTC. Its protein is CASSFGQGFGYGYTF.

This clone was counted a few times. The chain couples TRBV6-5 to TRBJ2-7; 7 bases map to TRBD1. The CDR3 is 15 residues long. The germline gives CDR1 MNHEY, CDR2 SVGAGI. With V trimmed by 2 bases and J by 7 bases, 11 bases remained unmatched. As DNA, the CDR3 is TGTGCCAGCAGTTACGACAGGGCCTCTCTCCAGGAGCAGTACTTC. Its protein product is CASSYDRASLQEQYF.

This sequence joins TRBV4-1 and TRBJ1-1, with D tentatively TRBD1 (5 bases). The germline V gene encodes CDR1 MGHRA and CDR2 YSYEKL. This CDR3 spans 16 amino acids. V lost 4 bases, J lost 0 bases, and 15 bases lay in between. The CDR3 DNA reads TGCGCCAGCAGCCCGATCTGGGAGGGGCTGAACACTGAAGCTTTCTTT. It is translated as CASSPIWEGLNTEAFF.